This T cell receptor beta chain was identified during a study of blood T cell repertoires in COVID-19. Measured with immunoSEQ multiplex PCR; TCRdb has only the in-frame clones, and not every one. The sample lists 310,000 or so clones; 80% to 90% were seen once. Unmatched junction bases numbered 3, after V lost 2 bases and J lost 2 bases. Germline CDR1 SGHTA, CDR2 FQGNSA. The CDR3 totals 15 residues. The chain is built from TRBV7-2 and TRBJ2-3; 8 bases are shared with TRBD2. Sequencing input: PBMCs or T cells enriched from blood (not recorded which). This receptor was obtained from a young woman who had recovered from COVID-19. CDR3 in DNA: TGTGCCAGCAGCTTATTGCGGGGGGTCACAGATACGCAGTATTTT. It encodes CASSLLRGVTDTQYF.